The entry that follows covers one T cell receptor (beta chain) sequence. The antigen is undetermined. The data stem from a study of T cell responses to AZD1222 COVID-19 vaccine. General study points: Spike-spanning, vaccine-associated CD4 TCRs were dominant at 160-218 and 743-854. White British people made up most donors, females outnumbered males, and clonal diversity was possibly underestimated. Repertoire samples came only from after the peak T cell response. AZD1222 recipients seropositive at baseline numbered only 5 or 6.

Measured with immunoSEQ multiplex PCR; TCRdb has only the in-frame clones, and not every one. The table has around 130,000 clones, 80% to 90% seen once. This clonotype originated in an adult in good health. Material: peripheral blood, obtained on day 0 of AZD1222 vaccination.

DNA of the CDR3: TGCGCCAGCAGCTTGGCAGGGACAGGAAACTATGGCTACACCTTC. Its protein is CASSLAGTGNYGYTF. This sequence joins TRBV5-1 and TRBJ1-2; 8 nucleotides agree with TRBD1. From germline, CDR1 is SGHRS and CDR2 YFSETQ. The CDR3 runs 15 residues. V was clipped by 0 bases and J by 2 bases; unmatched bases: 3.